One sample yielded the 24 T cell receptor beta chains listed below, sequenced in a study of beta chain features in type 1 diabetes. Sequenced material consisted of expressed TCRB transcripts (all of the isolated RNA was reverse transcribed). The data were produced by immunoSEQ multiplex PCR, yet TCRdb's version contains in-frame clones alone and is incomplete. Of around 150,000 clones in the sample, about 8.5% were seen once. Sequenced material: central memory CD4+ T cells from blood. These receptors were collected from a man younger than 30 in good health.

This clone was detected only a few times. The chain joins TRBV19 to TRBJ1-1; possibly TRBD1 for D (5 bases). V shed 8 bases and J shed 4 bases, with 20 bases lying between them. The CDR3 length is 15 residues. Per germline, CDR1 LNHDA and CDR2 SQIVND (reference sequence). The CDR3 loop is CASFGPSRRGTEAFF. The CDR3 bases are TGTGCCAGTTTCGGACCTTCCCGAAGGGGCACTGAAGCTTTCTTT.

This clone was picked up a small number of times. The chain combines TRBV28 with TRBJ2-1; D may be TRBD1 (6 bases). This CDR3 has 16 amino acids. CDR1 and CDR2 (germline): MDHEN, SYDVKM. Between the trimmed V and J ends, which lost 5 bases and 0 bases, there was a span of 14 bases. The CDR3 protein is CASSTGTTSSYNEQFF. The CDR3, as DNA: TGTGCCAGCAGTACGGGGACAACGAGCTCCTACAATGAGCAGTTCTTC.

This clone was counted many times. The gene calls are TRBV14 and TRBJ1-3; 8 bases align to TRBD1. The CDR3 length is 13 residues. V was clipped by 6 bases and J by 4 bases; unmatched bases: 2. Germline values: CDR1 SGHDN, CDR2 FVKESK. CDR3 nucleotides: TGTGCCAGCAGTCGGGACAGGGGAAACACCATATATTTT. Translated: CASSRDRGNTIYF.

This clone was detected only a few times. The genes are TRBV5-1 and TRBJ1-1, with 7 bases matching TRBD1. This CDR3 region has 15 residues. Trimming cost V 4 bases and J 5 bases; bases outside gene matches: 11. Per germline, CDR1 SGHRS and CDR2 YFSETQ. Written as DNA, the CDR3 is TGCGCCAGCAGCCAAATGACAGGGTTTGGAACTGAAGCTTTCTTT. Translation gives CASSQMTGFGTEAFF.

This CDR3 is CASSWDRGEQYF. CDR3 nucleotides: TGCGCCAGCAGCTGGGACAGGGGCGAGCAGTACTTC. The V call is TRBV5-1, the J call TRBJ2-7, with 10 bases fitting TRBD1. The germline V gene encodes CDR1 SGHRS and CDR2 YFSETQ. The CDR3 spans 12 residues. V was pared by 3 bases and J by 6 bases, with 0 bases of the junction left unmatched.

This clone has at least ten counts. The chain is built from TRBV9 and TRBJ2-5; 9 nucleotides line up with TRBD1. The CDR3 is made up of 14 amino acids. Germline V CDR1 and CDR2: SGDLS, YYNGEE. J was trimmed by 5 bases and V by 3 bases; bases with no gene match: 5. The DNA of the CDR3 is TGTGCCAGCAGCGACAGGGGGCTCGGGGAGACCCAGTACTTC. It yields the protein CASSDRGLGETQYF.

This clone appeared a few times. J is TRBJ2-3 and V is TRBV4-2, with TRBD2 identical over 9 bases. The V segment lost 0 bases and the J segment 2 bases; nucleotides outside the gene matches: 9. CDR3 size: 18 residues. Germline V gene data show CDR1 as LGHNA and CDR2 as YNFKEQ. The CDR3 DNA sequence: TGTGCCAGCAGCCAAGATAAGGCGGGGGGGCCTTTCACAGATACGCAGTATTTT. Translated: CASSQDKAGGPFTDTQYF.

The chain uses TRBV6-1 and TRBJ1-5, with 8 bases identical to TRBD1. Trimming removed 3 bases from V and 4 bases from J; junction bases left unmatched: 5. CDR3 length equals 15 residues. Per the germline V gene, CDR1 is MNHNS and CDR2 is SASEGT. The CDR3: CASSEGQAANQPQHF. The CDR3 DNA reads TGTGCCAGCAGTGAGGGACAGGCCGCAAATCAGCCCCAGCATTTT.

The rearrangement joins TRBV19 to TRBJ2-5; possible D gene TRBD1, 6 bases. Between the trimmed V and J ends, which lost 7 bases and 4 bases, there was a span of 16 bases. The germline gives CDR1 LNHDA, CDR2 SQIVND (reference sequence). This CDR3 comprises 14 residues. In nucleotides, the CDR3 is TGTGCCAGTAAAGACGGCGTCAGGGGAGAGACCCAGTACTTC. This gives the protein CASKDGVRGETQYF.

The chain has TRBV28 and TRBJ2-7, with 9 bases matching TRBD1. The CDR3 loop spans 12 amino acids. The V gene end was trimmed by 11 bases and the J gene end by 2 bases; junction bases not matched to a gene: 4. In germline, CDR1 is MDHEN, CDR2 SYDVKM. Here the CDR3 DNA reads TGTGCCCTTGGACAGGGGCCCTACGAGCAGTACTTC. Translated, it gives CALGQGPYEQYF.

This clone was detected only a few times. The chain carries TRBV5-4 and TRBJ1-2, with D unresolved. The CDR3 is 14 amino acids. CDR1 SGHNT and CDR2 YYREEE come from the germline V gene (reference sequence). The V end lost 0 bases, the J end lost 2 bases, and 8 bases lay between the germline ends. In nucleotides, the CDR3 is TGTGCCAGCAGCTTGGTTGGCAGAAACTATGGCTACACCTTC. It yields the protein CASSLVGRNYGYTF.

The rearrangement uses TRBV15 and TRBJ1-4; D gene unclear. V was trimmed by 5 bases and J by 5 bases, leaving 12 bases between them. Germline V gives CDR1 LNHNV, CDR2 YYDKDF (reference sequence). The CDR3 has 14 amino acids. The chain's CDR3 is CATSLSGGNEKLFF. Written as DNA, the CDR3 is TGTGCCACCAGCCTTTCAGGTGGGAATGAAAAACTGTTTTTT.

The CDR3, as DNA: TGTGCCAGCTCACGGGGGAGCAGGGGCGAGCAGTACTTC. Protein product: CASSRGSRGEQYF. This chain connects TRBV18 to TRBJ2-7; a possible D gene is TRBD1 (6 bases). The V end lost 4 bases, the J end lost 6 bases, and 13 bases lay between the germline ends. The germline gives CDR1 KGHSH, CDR2 LQKENI. This CDR3 has 13 residues.

This clone occurred a few times. J is TRBJ1-2 and V is TRBV7-8, with TRBD1 as a possible D gene (5 bases). Trimming removed 5 bases from V and 4 bases from J, with 11 bases in between. CDR1 SGHVS and CDR2 FQNEAQ come from the germline V gene. The CDR3 contains 13 residues. CDR3: CASSLDQGYGYTF. In nucleotides, the CDR3 is TGTGCCAGCAGCCTAGACCAGGGCTATGGCTACACCTTC.

This clone has more than one count but fewer than ten. V gene TRBV5-1 combines with J gene TRBJ1-6; D remains ambiguous. The germline V and J ends were trimmed by 2 bases and 7 bases, with 13 bases remaining between them. CDR1 SGHRS and CDR2 YFSETQ come from the germline V gene. The CDR3 sequence is 15 residues long. The CDR3 DNA sequence: TGCGCCAGCAGCTTAATGGAGGGAGGAAATTCACCCCTCCACTTT. Protein: CASSLMEGGNSPLHF.

V usage is TRBV5-1 and J usage is TRBJ1-1; 9 positions match TRBD1. The J segment lost 0 bases and the V segment lost 4 bases, leaving 13 bases of the junction unmatched. CDR1 and CDR2 (germline): SGHRS, YFSETQ. The CDR3 loop spans 18 amino acids. The CDR3: CASSVQGARPAMNTEAFF. The DNA for the CDR3 is TGCGCCAGCAGCGTACAGGGGGCGCGACCCGCTATGAACACTGAAGCTTTCTTT.

This clone was observed a few times. The chain employs TRBV7-8 and TRBJ2-5, with a weak D call TRBD2 (5 bases). In germline, CDR1 is SGHVS, CDR2 FQNEAQ. The CDR3 has 15 residues. V was cut by 5 bases and J by 5 bases, with 18 bases left in between. This chain's CDR3 is CASSPSGGFRETQYF. Here the CDR3 DNA reads TGTGCCAGCAGCCCGAGCGGAGGCTTTCGCGAGACCCAGTACTTC.

V gene TRBV7-2 combines with J gene TRBJ2-5, with 10 bases aligning to TRBD1. The germline V gene encodes CDR1 SGHTA and CDR2 FQGNSA. With V trimmed by 0 bases and J by 5 bases, 6 bases remained unmatched. The CDR3 is 16 residues long. The CDR3 region is CASSLALGQGFETQYF. The CDR3 bases are TGTGCCAGCAGCTTAGCGCTGGGACAGGGGTTCGAGACCCAGTACTTC. Full variable domain (missing parts from reference TRBV7-2 and TRBJ2-5): GAGVSQSPSNKVTEKGKDVELRCDPISGHTALYWYRQSLGQGLEFLIYFQGNSAPDKSGLPSDRFSAERTGGSVSTLTIQRTQQEDSAVYLCASSLALGQGFETQYFGPGTRLLVL.

This clone was seen many times. V is TRBV29-1 and J is TRBJ2-5, with 7 nucleotides matching TRBD1. This CDR3 is 12 amino acids long. Unmatched junction bases numbered 4, after V lost 6 bases and J lost 3 bases. Germline CDR1 is SQVTM and CDR2 is ANQGSEA. CDR3 residues: CSVVQGEETQYF. CDR3 in DNA: TGCAGCGTCGTCCAGGGGGAAGAGACCCAGTACTTC.

The chain recombines TRBV4-1 with TRBJ2-1; 10 bases align to TRBD2. J gave up 8 bases and V 5 bases, and 9 bases lay outside the gene matches. The CDR3 extends over 15 amino acids. Germline V gene data show CDR1 as MGHRA and CDR2 as YSYEKL. The CDR3 region is CASSKLIAGGYEQFF. The DNA for the CDR3 is TGCGCCAGCAGCAAGTTAATAGCGGGGGGCTATGAGCAGTTCTTC.

This clone was counted a few times. This chain links TRBV11-3 with TRBJ2-2; TRBD1 might be the D (6 bases). There are 14 residues in the CDR3. From germline, CDR1 is SGHNT and CDR2 YENEEA. Trimming cost V 3 bases and J 4 bases, with 9 bases left between them. In DNA, the CDR3 is TGTGCCAGCAGCTTTGACAGGACCACCGGGGAGCTGTTTTTT. Protein sequence: CASSFDRTTGELFF. The full variable domain, completed using reference TRBV11-3 and TRBJ2-2, is EAGVVQSPRYKIIEKKQPVAFWCNPISGHNTLYWYLQNLGQGPELLIRYENEEAVDDSQLPKDRFSAERLKGVDSTLKIQPAELGDSAVYLCASSFDRTTGELFFGEGSRLTVL.

V usage is TRBV29-1 and J usage is TRBJ2-5; 15 nucleotides align to TRBD2. With V trimmed by 6 bases and J by 1 base, 0 bases remained unmatched. The germline CDR1 and CDR2 sequences are SQVTM and ANQGSEA. This CDR3 is 14 amino acids long. The CDR3 DNA follows: TGCAGCGTGGGACTAGCGGGGGGCCAAGAGACCCAGTACTTC. Its protein is CSVGLAGGQETQYF.

The chain joins TRBV30 to TRBJ1-3; unclear D gene. The V and J ends lost 7 bases and 0 bases respectively, with 10 bases between them. The CDR3 covers 13 residues. Germline lookup yields CDR1 GTSNPN and CDR2 SVGIG (reference sequence). The CDR3 nucleotides read TGTGCCTTTCAGCGCCGCTCTGGAAACACCATATATTTT. Translated: CAFQRRSGNTIYF.

Only a few counts were recorded for this clone. The rearrangement uses TRBV2 and TRBJ2-5; 9 bases line up with TRBD2. The CDR3 spans 17 residues. Germline CDR1 is SNHLY and CDR2 is FYNNEI. Trimming removed 3 bases from V and 4 bases from J; junction bases left unmatched: 12. This CDR3 is CASSDGVTSGNTETQYF. CDR3 nucleotide sequence: TGTGCCAGCAGTGATGGGGTGACTAGCGGAAACACAGAGACCCAGTACTTC. The full variable domain, rest sourced from reference TRBV2 and TRBJ2-5, is EPEVTQTPSHQVTQMGQEVILRCVPISNHLYFYWYRQILGQKVEFLVSFYNNEISEKSEIFDDQFSVERPDGSNFTLKIRSTKLEDSAMYFCASSDGVTSGNTETQYFGPGTRLLVL.